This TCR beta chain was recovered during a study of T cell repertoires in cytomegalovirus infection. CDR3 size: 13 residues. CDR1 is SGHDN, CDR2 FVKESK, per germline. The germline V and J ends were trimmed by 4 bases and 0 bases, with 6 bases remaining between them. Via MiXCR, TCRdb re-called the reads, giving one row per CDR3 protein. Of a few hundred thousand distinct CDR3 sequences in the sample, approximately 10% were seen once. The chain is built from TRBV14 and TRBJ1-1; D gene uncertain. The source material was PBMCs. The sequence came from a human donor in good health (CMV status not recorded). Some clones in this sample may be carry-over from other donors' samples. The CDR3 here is CASSPHMNTEAFF. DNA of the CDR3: TGTGCCAGCAGCCCCCACATGAACACTGAAGCTTTCTTT.